The entry below describes one TCR beta chain. Its antigen is not identified. Aged about 6 to 95, donors were systemically healthy Caucasians from Russia. Per-sample yields of isolated PBMCs were at least 6 million. A minimum of 6 micrograms of total RNA was extracted per sample. V was trimmed by 3 bases and J by 4 bases, leaving 15 bases between them. CDR1 and CDR2 (germline): MGHRA, YSYEKL. There are 15 residues in the CDR3. The sample comes from a study of blood T cells in healthy people across ages. Study outcomes and limitations: It was held that the diversity estimates obtained from one million T cells were underestimates.

Sample-barcoded 5' priming and a J-beta primer mix drove a second PCR of roughly 6 to 12 cycles. TCRdb redid the calling of the 5' RACE reads with MiXCR, one entry per CDR3 protein. The table has approximately 400,000 distinct CDR3 sequences, about 55% seen once. The chain has TRBV4-1 and TRBJ1-2; D gene ambiguous. Sequencing was performed on blood. This sequence originates from a man aged 55 to 70 in good health. The CDR3, as DNA: TGCGCCAGCAGCCAGACCAACATCTACCCCTATGGCTACACCTTC. Protein: CASSQTNIYPYGYTF.